Shown below are 24 T cell receptor beta chains from a single sample sequenced in a study of T cells in Graves' hyperthyroidism and ophthalmopathy. RNA transcripts provided the source from which TCR beta CDR3 regions were amplified. The primer set for the first-round RT-PCR of the TCR CDR3 was HTBI. TCRdb fed the multiplex PCR reads into MiXCR, producing one record per CDR3 protein. Found here are under 400,000 distinct CDR3 sequences, around 23% of them singletons; the top ten hold around 48%. What was sequenced was blood. The receptors were gathered from a woman aged 45-60 years with Graves' hyperthyroidism.

The table lists this clonotype with a few counts. The chain couples TRBV27 to TRBJ1-5; 7 nucleotides agree with TRBD1. CDR3 size: 14 residues. J was trimmed by 2 bases and V by 6 bases; bases with no gene match: 4. Germline V lookup: CDR1 MNHEY, CDR2 SMNVEV (reference sequence). CDR3 loop: CASRHDRGNQPQHF. DNA for the CDR3: TGTGCCAGCAGGCATGACAGGGGCAATCAGCCCCAGCATTTT.

This clonotype was observed at least ten times. The rearrangement joins TRBV20-1 to TRBJ1-1, with D perhaps TRBD1 (6 bases). V gave up 5 bases and J gave up 1 base, with 17 bases separating them. The CDR3 runs to 15 residues. The V gene's germline CDR1 is DFQATT and CDR2 SNEGSKA (reference sequence). The CDR3 spells CSAPRGGSGNTEAFF. In DNA form, the CDR3 reads TGCAGTGCTCCTAGGGGGGGCTCGGGGAACACTGAAGCTTTCTTT.

The rearrangement joins TRBV7-9 to TRBJ2-7; TRBD1 agrees at 8 bases. J was trimmed by 4 bases and V by 4 bases; bases with no gene match: 6. This CDR3 has 14 amino acids. Germline V CDR1 and CDR2: SEHNR, FQNEAQ (reference sequence). The chain's CDR3 is CASSSWDRIYEQYF. DNA for the CDR3: TGTGCCAGCAGCTCGTGGGACAGGATATACGAGCAGTACTTC.

There are many counts of this clonotype. The chain is built from TRBV3-1 and TRBJ2-2; a possible D gene is TRBD1 (6 bases). V lost 6 bases and J 2 bases, leaving 13 bases between the germline ends. The CDR3 spans 15 residues. Germline CDR1 reads LGHDT; CDR2 reads YNNKEL (reference sequence). The CDR3 DNA is TGTGCCAGCAGAACAACACAGGGTAACACCGGGGAGCTGTTTTTT. Translated: CASRTTQGNTGELFF.

This clonotype came up many times. The V call is TRBV20-1, the J call TRBJ2-5, with TRBD2 matching over 13 bases. With 6 bases clipped from V and 5 bases from J, the junction kept 3 bases outside the gene matches. The V gene's germline CDR1 is DFQATT and CDR2 SNEGSKA (reference sequence). CDR3 size: 13 residues. Here the CDR3 DNA reads TGCAGTGCAACGGGACTAGCGGGGGAGACCCAGTACTTC. Protein: CSATGLAGETQYF.

The chain combines TRBV4-2 with TRBJ1-6; tentative D call: TRBD1 (6 bases). Germline V gene data show CDR1 as LGHNA and CDR2 as YNFKEQ. Between the trimmed V and J ends, which lost 0 bases and 7 bases, there was a span of 10 bases. This CDR3 is built from 15 residues. The CDR3 loop reads CASSQDRQANSPLHF. CDR3 coding DNA: TGTGCCAGCAGCCAAGATAGACAGGCCAATTCACCCCTCCACTTT.

There are many counts of this clonotype. The chain joins TRBV11-2 to TRBJ2-1; 8 bases are a match to TRBD2. With 1 base clipped from V and 2 bases from J, the junction kept 1 base outside the gene matches. Germline CDR1 reads SGHAT; CDR2 reads FQNNGV. The CDR3 consists of 15 residues. CDR3 loop: CASSLALAAYNEQFF. The CDR3 region has the DNA TGTGCCAGCAGCTTAGCACTAGCGGCCTACAATGAGCAGTTCTTC. Combining the CDR3 with reference TRBV11-2 and TRBJ2-1 gives the whole variable domain EAGVAQSPRYKIIEKRQSVAFWCNPISGHATLYWYQQILGQGPKLLIQFQNNGVVDDSQLPKDRFSAERLKGVDSTLKIQPAKLEDSAVYLCASSLALAAYNEQFFGPGTRLTVL.

This clonotype was counted at least ten times. V gene TRBV11-2 combines with J gene TRBJ1-1; D is unresolved. The CDR3 is 13 amino acids. V lost 3 bases, J lost 5 bases, and 10 bases lay in between. CDR1 and CDR2 (germline): SGHAT, FQNNGV. The CDR3 DNA sequence: TGTGCCAGCAGCTTTTCCAGAGGGACTGAAGCTTTCTTT. Encoded protein: CASSFSRGTEAFF.

The sample holds many counts of this clonotype. CDR3 in DNA: TGTGCCAGCAGTCGGGCAGCAGACTACGAGCAGTACTTC. It codes for CASSRAADYEQYF. This chain uses TRBV27 with TRBJ2-7; D not resolved. This CDR3 contains 13 residues. Trimming stripped 5 bases from V and 3 bases from J, with 11 bases between. Germline loops: CDR1 MNHEY, CDR2 SMNVEV (reference sequence).

In regard to this clonotype: At one end, the junction sequence differs from germline, possibly due to a read error. The chain uses TRBV5-1 and TRBJ2-1, with 10 positions matching TRBD2. Germline V gene lookup returns CDR1 SGHRS and CDR2 YFSETQ. The CDR3 runs 17 residues. CDR3 DNA sequence: TGTGCCAGCAGCAAGCAGAAGCGGGGGGGCGGGGGTATCGAGCAGTTCTTC. Protein sequence: CASSKQKRGGGGIEQFF.

This clonotype was seen only a few times. This sequence joins TRBV20-1 and TRBJ1-5, with D unresolved. The CDR3 has 13 amino acids. CDR1 and CDR2 from the germline V gene are DFQATT and SNEGSKA (reference sequence). V dropped 2 bases and J dropped 3 bases, with 8 bases sitting between them. CDR3 sequence (DNA): TGCAGTGCTAGACTGAGTTTCAATCAGCCCCAGCATTTT. Amino acids: CSARLSFNQPQHF.

The CDR3 here is CSARWGQNNQPQHF. CDR3 nucleotides: TGCAGTGCTAGATGGGGACAAAATAATCAGCCCCAGCATTTT. The chain uses TRBV20-1 and TRBJ1-5; tentatively, D is TRBD1 (6 bases). CDR3 length: 14 residues. Germline loops: CDR1 DFQATT, CDR2 SNEGSKA (reference sequence). V was pared by 2 bases and J by 4 bases, with 12 bases between.

This clonotype showed up many times. The chain is built from TRBV5-1 and TRBJ2-1; tentatively, D is TRBD2 (6 bases). V was trimmed by 2 bases and J by 5 bases, leaving 17 bases between them. CDR1 and CDR2 from the germline V gene are SGHRS and YFSETQ. This CDR3 is built from 16 residues. The CDR3 nucleotides are TGCGCCAGCAGCTTAGGACTACACGGGCCCAACAATGAGCAGTTCTTC. It yields the protein CASSLGLHGPNNEQFF.

This clonotype was observed a few times. The rearrangement links TRBV4-1 to TRBJ2-3; 9 bases fit TRBD2. Trimming at V came to 1 base and at J to 1 base, leaving 0 bases not matched to a gene. Germline V gene lookup returns CDR1 MGHRA and CDR2 YSYEKL. CDR3 size: 15 residues. The CDR3 reads CASSQGLAGTDTQYF. The CDR3 DNA sequence: TGCGCCAGCAGCCAAGGACTAGCGGGCACAGATACGCAGTATTTT.

This clonotype occurred many times. This rearrangement joins TRBV18 to TRBJ2-5; 7 positions agree with TRBD1. The CDR3 spans 16 residues. The V gene end was trimmed by 5 bases and the J gene end by 1 base; junction bases not matched to a gene: 10. From germline, CDR1 is KGHSH and CDR2 LQKENI. CDR3 sequence: CASSLGTQGTQETQYF. CDR3 DNA sequence: TGTGCCAGCTCATTGGGCACACAGGGGACCCAAGAGACCCAGTACTTC. The complete variable domain, with remaining parts taken from reference TRBV18 and TRBJ2-5, reads NAGVMQNPRHLVRRRGQEARLRCSPMKGHSHVYWYRQLPEEGLKFMVYLQKENIIDESGMPKERFSAEFPKEGPSILRIQQVVRGDSAAYFCASSLGTQGTQETQYFGPGTRLLVL.

The chain couples TRBV15 to TRBJ1-2; perhaps TRBD1 as D (5 bases). Trimming removed 0 bases at V and 3 bases at J, with 5 bases between. The CDR3 has 13 residues. Germline values: CDR1 LNHNV, CDR2 YYDKDF (reference sequence). The CDR3, as DNA: TGTGCCACCAGCAGAGACAGGGACTATGGCTACACCTTC. This translates into CATSRDRDYGYTF.

The chain couples TRBV19 to TRBJ1-2; maybe TRBD1 (5 bases). Germline V gene sequence: CDR1 LNHDA, CDR2 SQIVND (reference sequence). The CDR3 is 14 amino acids. Deletions cut 7 bases from V and 1 base from J, with 13 bases between. The CDR3 bases are TGTGCCAGTAATCCCGGGGCGTTTAACTATGGCTACACCTTC. Translation gives CASNPGAFNYGYTF.

This clonotype was counted many times. The chain joins TRBV11-2 to TRBJ2-3; no clear D. Germline V lookup: CDR1 SGHAT, CDR2 FQNNGV. The CDR3 is 12 residues long. The ends were cut back, 1 base at V and 5 bases at J, with 4 bases in the middle. CDR3 sequence reads: CASSLAVDTQYF. The CDR3 nucleotides are TGTGCCAGCAGCTTAGCGGTAGATACGCAGTATTTT.

This chain joins TRBV30 and TRBJ1-5; D possibly corresponds to TRBD1 (6 bases). The CDR3 spans 13 residues. Between the trimmed V and J ends, which lost 2 bases and 9 bases, there was a span of 14 bases. Germline V gives CDR1 GTSNPN, CDR2 SVGIG (reference sequence). CDR3 loop: CAWSTGGPLPQHF. CDR3 bases: TGTGCCTGGAGTACCGGGGGGCCTCTGCCCCAGCATTTT. The full variable domain, rest sourced from reference TRBV30 and TRBJ1-5, is SQTIHQWPATLVQPVGSPLSLECTVEGTSNPNLYWYRQAAGRGLQLLFYSVGIGQISSEVPQNLSASRPQDRQFILSSKKLLLSDSGFYLCAWSTGGPLPQHFGDGTRLSIL.

The table lists this clonotype with many counts. The J gene is TRBJ1-2, the V gene TRBV6-1; D is uncertain. Germline V lookup: CDR1 MNHNS, CDR2 SASEGT. Trimming took off 5 bases at V and 2 bases at J, with 9 bases between the two ends. This CDR3 has 13 residues. The CDR3 bases are TGTGCCAGCAGTCACGACCCGAACTATGGCTACACCTTC. Encoded protein: CASSHDPNYGYTF.

The gene calls are TRBV5-1 and TRBJ2-3, with 14 bases aligning to TRBD2. The germline gives CDR1 SGHRS, CDR2 YFSETQ. This CDR3 is 16 amino acids long. The J segment lost 3 bases and the V segment lost 3 bases, leaving 3 bases of the junction unmatched. The CDR3, as DNA: TGCGCCAGCAGCTCGGGGACTAGCGGGAGAACAGATACGCAGTATTTT. This sequence encodes CASSSGTSGRTDTQYF. Full variable domain (rest looked up from reference TRBV5-1 and TRBJ2-3): KAGVTQTPRYLIKTRGQQVTLSCSPISGHRSVSWYQQTPGQGLQFLFEYFSETQRNKGNFPGRFSGRQFSNSRSEMNVSTLELGDSALYLCASSSGTSGRTDTQYFGPGTRLTVL.

The J gene is TRBJ2-7, the V gene TRBV6-1; 9 nucleotides match TRBD2. V lost 4 bases to trimming and J lost 4 bases; unmatched junction nucleotides: 2. This CDR3 has 13 amino acids. Germline CDR1 is MNHNS and CDR2 is SASEGT. The CDR3, as DNA: TGTGCCAGCAGTGGTAGCGGGAGTTACGAGCAGTACTTC. Its protein is CASSGSGSYEQYF.

This clonotype was counted ten times or more. This chain links TRBV6-1 with TRBJ1-6; TRBD1 matches at 7 bases. Germline assignment: CDR1 MNHNS and CDR2 SASEGT. V dropped 10 bases and J dropped 7; count of bases not matched to a gene: 7. This CDR3 contains 13 residues. Written as DNA, the CDR3 is TGTGCCACCTCTCAGGGGGGGAATTCACCCCTCCACTTT. Translated: CATSQGGNSPLHF.

In this sample, this clonotype turned up many times. The gene calls are TRBV12-3 or TRBV12-4 and TRBJ1-5; weak D call: TRBD1 (5 bases). V was trimmed by 3 bases and J by 1 base, leaving 13 bases between them. The CDR3 consists of 16 residues. For the CDR3, the DNA is TGTGCCAGCAGTTTCTCTTCGAAGGGGAGCAATCAGCCCCAGCATTTT. It codes for CASSFSSKGSNQPQHF.